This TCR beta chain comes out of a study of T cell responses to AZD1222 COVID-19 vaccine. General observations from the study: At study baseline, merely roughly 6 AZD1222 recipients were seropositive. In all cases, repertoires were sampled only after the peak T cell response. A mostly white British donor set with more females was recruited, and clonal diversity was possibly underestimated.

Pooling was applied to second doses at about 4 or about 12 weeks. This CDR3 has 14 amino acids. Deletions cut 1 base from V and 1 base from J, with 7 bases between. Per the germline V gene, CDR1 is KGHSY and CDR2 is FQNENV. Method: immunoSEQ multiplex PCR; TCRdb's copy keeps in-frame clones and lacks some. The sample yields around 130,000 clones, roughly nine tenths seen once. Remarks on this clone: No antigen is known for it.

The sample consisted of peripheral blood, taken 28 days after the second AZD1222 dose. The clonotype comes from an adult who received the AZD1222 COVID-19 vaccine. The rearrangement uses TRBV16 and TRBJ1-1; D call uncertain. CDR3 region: CASSQLRGNTEAFF. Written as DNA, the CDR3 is TGTGCCAGCAGCCAATTGCGAGGGAACACTGAAGCTTTCTTT.